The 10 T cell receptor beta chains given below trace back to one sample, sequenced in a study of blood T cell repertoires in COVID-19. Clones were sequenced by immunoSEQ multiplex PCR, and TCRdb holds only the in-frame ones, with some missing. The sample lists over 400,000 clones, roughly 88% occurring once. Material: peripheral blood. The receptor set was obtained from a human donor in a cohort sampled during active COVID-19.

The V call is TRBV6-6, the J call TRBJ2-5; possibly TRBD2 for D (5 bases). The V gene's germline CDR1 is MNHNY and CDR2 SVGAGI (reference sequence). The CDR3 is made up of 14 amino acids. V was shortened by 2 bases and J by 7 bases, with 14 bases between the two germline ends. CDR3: CASSYGSEAGTQYF. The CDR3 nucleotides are TGTGCCAGCAGTTACGGGTCGGAGGCCGGGACCCAGTACTTC.

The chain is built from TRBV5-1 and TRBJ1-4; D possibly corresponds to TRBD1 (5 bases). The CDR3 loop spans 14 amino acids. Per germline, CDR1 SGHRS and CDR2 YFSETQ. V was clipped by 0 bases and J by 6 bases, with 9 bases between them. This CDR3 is CASSLGGADEKLFF. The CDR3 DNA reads TGCGCCAGCAGCTTGGGCGGGGCGGATGAAAAACTGTTTTTT.

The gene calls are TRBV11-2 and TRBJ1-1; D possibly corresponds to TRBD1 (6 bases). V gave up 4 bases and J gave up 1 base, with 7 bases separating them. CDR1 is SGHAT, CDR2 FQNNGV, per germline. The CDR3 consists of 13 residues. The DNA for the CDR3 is TGTGCCAGCAGCTCCAGGGGGAACACTGAAGCTTTCTTT. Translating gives CASSSRGNTEAFF.

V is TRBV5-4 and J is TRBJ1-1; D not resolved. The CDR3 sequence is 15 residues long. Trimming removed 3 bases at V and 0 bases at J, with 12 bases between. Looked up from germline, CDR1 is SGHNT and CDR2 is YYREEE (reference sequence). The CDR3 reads CASSSRQSMNTEAFF. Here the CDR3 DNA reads TGTGCCAGCAGCTCACGACAAAGCATGAACACTGAAGCTTTCTTT.

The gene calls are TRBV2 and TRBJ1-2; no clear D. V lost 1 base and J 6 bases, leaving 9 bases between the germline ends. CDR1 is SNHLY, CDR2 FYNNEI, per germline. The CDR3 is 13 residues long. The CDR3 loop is CASSEVALDGYTF. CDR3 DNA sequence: TGTGCCAGCAGTGAAGTAGCGTTGGATGGCTACACCTTC.

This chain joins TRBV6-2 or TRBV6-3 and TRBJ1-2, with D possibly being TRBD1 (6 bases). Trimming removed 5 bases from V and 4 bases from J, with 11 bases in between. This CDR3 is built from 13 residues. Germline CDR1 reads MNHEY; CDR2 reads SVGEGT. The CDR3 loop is CASSGQLFYGYTF. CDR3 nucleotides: TGTGCCAGCAGTGGACAGCTCTTCTATGGCTACACCTTC.

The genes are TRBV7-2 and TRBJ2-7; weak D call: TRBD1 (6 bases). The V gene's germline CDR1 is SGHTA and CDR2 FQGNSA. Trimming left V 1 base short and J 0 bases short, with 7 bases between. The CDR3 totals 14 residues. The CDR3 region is CASSLGTASYEQYF. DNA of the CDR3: TGTGCCAGCAGCTTAGGGACAGCCTCCTACGAGCAGTACTTC.

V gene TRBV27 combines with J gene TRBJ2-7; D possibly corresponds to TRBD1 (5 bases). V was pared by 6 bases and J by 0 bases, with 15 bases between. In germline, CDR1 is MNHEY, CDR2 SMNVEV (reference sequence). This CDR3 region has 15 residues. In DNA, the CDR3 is TGTGCCAGCAGCCCCAGGGCCTTAAGCTCCTACGAGCAGTACTTC. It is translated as CASSPRALSSYEQYF.

Written as DNA, the CDR3 is TGTGCCAGCAGGGACAGGGTATCCTACAATGAGCAGTTCTTC. Its protein product is CASRDRVSYNEQFF. The chain joins TRBV2 to TRBJ2-1, with 8 bases matching TRBD1. After removal of 6 bases from V and 1 base from J, the junction contained 2 bases not matched to a gene. The germline V gene has CDR1 SNHLY and CDR2 FYNNEI. The CDR3 consists of 14 residues. Full variable domain (remainder filled in from reference TRBV2 and TRBJ2-1): EPEVTQTPSHQVTQMGQEVILRCVPISNHLYFYWYRQILGQKVEFLVSFYNNEISEKSEIFDDQFSVERPDGSNFTLKIRSTKLEDSAMYFCASRDRVSYNEQFFGPGTRLTVL.

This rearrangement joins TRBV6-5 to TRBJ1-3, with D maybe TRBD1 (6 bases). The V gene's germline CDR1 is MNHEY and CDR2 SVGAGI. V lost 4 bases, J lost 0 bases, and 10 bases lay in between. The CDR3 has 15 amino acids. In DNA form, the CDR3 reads TGTGCCAGCAGTTTGACAGGTCGCTCTGGAAACACCATATATTTT. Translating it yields CASSLTGRSGNTIYF.